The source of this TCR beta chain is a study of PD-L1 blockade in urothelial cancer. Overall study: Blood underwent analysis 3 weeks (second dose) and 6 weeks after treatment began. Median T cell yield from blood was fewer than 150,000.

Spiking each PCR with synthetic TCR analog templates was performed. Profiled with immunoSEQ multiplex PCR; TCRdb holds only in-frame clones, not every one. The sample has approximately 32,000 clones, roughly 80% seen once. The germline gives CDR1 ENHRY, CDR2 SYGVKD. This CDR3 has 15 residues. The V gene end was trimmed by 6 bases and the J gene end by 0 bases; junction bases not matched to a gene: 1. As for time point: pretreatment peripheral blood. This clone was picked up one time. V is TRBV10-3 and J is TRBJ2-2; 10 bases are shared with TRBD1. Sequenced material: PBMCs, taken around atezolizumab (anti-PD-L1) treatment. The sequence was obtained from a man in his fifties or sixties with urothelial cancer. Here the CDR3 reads CAISGQGANTGELFF. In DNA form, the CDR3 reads TGTGCCATCAGCGGACAGGGGGCGAACACCGGGGAGCTGTTTTTT.